The rows below give T cell receptor beta chains drawn from one sample of a study of cytomegalovirus exposure and HLA in healthy donors. Repertoires were generated with immunoSEQ multiplex PCR, while TCRdb's copy carries only in-frame clones and drops some. The table lists over 150,000 clones, about 90% of them singletons. The sample taken for sequencing was PBMCs. These receptors were taken from a girl under three years old in good health and CMV-seronegative. Both conserved end residues are part of each CDR3.

>TRBV7-8|TRBJ1-2
CASSLALTGGAGYTF
>TRBV6-1|TRBJ2-2
CASSGIAQGWNTGELFF
>TRBV19|TRBJ2-1
CASSAALAGVYNEQFF
>TRBV9|TRBJ1-2
CASSLGGGPNYGYTF
>TRBV15|TRBJ2-7
CATSRGMAVQGRYEQYF
>TRBV5-3|TRBJ2-7
CARVAAGVFNEQYF
>TRBV19|TRBJ2-7
CASSTRGGTVVYEQYF
>TRBV4-3|TRBJ2-2
CASSQGGVWRDREGDGELFF
>TRBV2|TRBJ1-1
CATVGQLNTEAFF
>TRBV27|TRBJ1-6
CASSWAGLNSPLHF
>TRBV30|TRBJ2-7
CAWNTQGSSYEQYF
>TRBV12-5|TRBJ2-5
CASGLVPGLAGETQYF
>TRBV7-3|TRBJ2-3
CASRAGGRTDTQYF
>TRBV5-1|TRBJ2-5
CASSLGLAAIQETQYF
>TRBV2|TRBJ2-5
CASRETTAGTGGGRLALETQYF
>TRBV29-1|TRBJ2-3
CSVGRSSTDTQYF
>TRBV5-1|TRBJ2-4
CASSLGGGSKNIQYF
>TRBV11-1|TRBJ2-7
CASSLDSYEQYF
>TRBV7-9|TRBJ1-2
CASSLLAGLQDGYTF
>TRBV6-5|TRBJ1-2
CAIRGDRGYGYTF
>TRBV13|TRBJ1-1
CASSLGEGSGTEAFF
>TRBV18|TRBJ1-4
CASSPQRQSFATNEKLFF
>TRBV7-9|TRBJ1-3
CASSLYGSLNTIYF
>TRBV7-9|TRBJ1-1
CASSPQGDTEAFF
>TRBV18|TRBJ2-7
CASSPIGGGEQYF